This TCR beta chain was sequenced in a study of T cell responses to AZD1222 COVID-19 vaccine. In the case of this clone: Antigen specificity is unknown.

Regarding the study as a whole: It should be noted that donors were predominantly white British and more often female, and clonal diversity was possibly underestimated. Targets within unmutated variant regions were reportedly found for nearly half of spike-specific TCRs. There were vaccine-associated CD4 TCRs across spike, dominant at 160-218 and 743-854. The repertoires were collected only after the peak T cell response.

TCRdb's copy holds only in-frame clones and misses some; the assay was immunoSEQ multiplex PCR. The sample contains about 170,000 clones, about nine tenths of which appear only once. The CDR3 covers 20 residues. This TCR was recovered from an adult in good health. The sample consisted of peripheral blood, taken on day 0 of AZD1222 vaccination. This rearrangement joins TRBV21-1 to TRBJ2-6. TRBV21-1 constitutes a pseudogene. The DNA of the CDR3 is TGTGCCAGCAGCAAAGCGGGTCACAAACCTGGGCGGAGAGGGGCCAACGTCCTGACTTTC. Translated, it gives CASSKAGHKPGRRGANVLTF.